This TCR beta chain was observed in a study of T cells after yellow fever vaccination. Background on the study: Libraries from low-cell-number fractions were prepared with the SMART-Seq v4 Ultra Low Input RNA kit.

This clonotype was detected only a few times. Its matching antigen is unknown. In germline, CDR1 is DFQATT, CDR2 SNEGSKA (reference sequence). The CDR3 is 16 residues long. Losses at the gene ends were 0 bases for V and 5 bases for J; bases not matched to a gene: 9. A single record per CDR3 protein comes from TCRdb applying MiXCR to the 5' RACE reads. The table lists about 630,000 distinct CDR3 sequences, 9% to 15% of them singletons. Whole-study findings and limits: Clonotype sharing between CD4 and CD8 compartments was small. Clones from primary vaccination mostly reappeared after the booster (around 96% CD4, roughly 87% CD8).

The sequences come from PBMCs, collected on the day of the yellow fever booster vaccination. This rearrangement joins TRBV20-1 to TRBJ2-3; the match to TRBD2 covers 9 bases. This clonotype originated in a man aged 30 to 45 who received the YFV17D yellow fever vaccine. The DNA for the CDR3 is TGCAGTGCTAGAGAATTCAATGCGGGAGGGCGAGATACGCAGTATTTT. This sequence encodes CSAREFNAGGRDTQYF.